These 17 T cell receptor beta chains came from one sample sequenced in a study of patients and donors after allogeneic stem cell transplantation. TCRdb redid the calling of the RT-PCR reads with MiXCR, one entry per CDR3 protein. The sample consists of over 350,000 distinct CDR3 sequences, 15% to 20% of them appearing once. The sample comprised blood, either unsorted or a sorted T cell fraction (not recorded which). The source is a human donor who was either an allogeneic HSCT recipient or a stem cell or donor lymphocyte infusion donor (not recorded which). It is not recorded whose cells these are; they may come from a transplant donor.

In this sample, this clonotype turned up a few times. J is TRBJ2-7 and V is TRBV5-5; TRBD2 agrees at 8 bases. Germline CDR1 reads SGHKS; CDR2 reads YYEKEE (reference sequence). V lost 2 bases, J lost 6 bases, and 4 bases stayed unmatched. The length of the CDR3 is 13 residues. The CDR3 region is CASSFAGGFEQYF. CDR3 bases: TGTGCCAGCAGCTTTGCGGGAGGCTTCGAGCAGTACTTC.

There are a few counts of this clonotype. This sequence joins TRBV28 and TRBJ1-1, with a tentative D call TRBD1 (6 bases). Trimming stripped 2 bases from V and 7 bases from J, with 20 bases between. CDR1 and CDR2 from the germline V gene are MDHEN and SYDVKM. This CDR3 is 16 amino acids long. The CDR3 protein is CASSLVRRSGVDEAFF. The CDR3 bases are TGTGCCAGCAGTTTAGTGCGAAGGTCAGGGGTAGATGAAGCTTTCTTT.

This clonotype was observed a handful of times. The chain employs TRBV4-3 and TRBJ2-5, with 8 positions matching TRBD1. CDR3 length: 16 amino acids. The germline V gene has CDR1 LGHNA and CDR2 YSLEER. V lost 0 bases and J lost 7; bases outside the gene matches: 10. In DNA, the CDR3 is TGCGCCAGCAGCCAAGAGAGAGGGGACAGGTATGCGACCCAGTACTTC. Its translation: CASSQERGDRYATQYF.

The chain's CDR3 is CASSGTFSYNEQFF. The CDR3, as DNA: TGTGCCAGCAGTGGGACTTTTTCCTACAATGAGCAGTTCTTC. V usage is TRBV12-3 or TRBV12-4 and J usage is TRBJ2-1, with D possibly matching TRBD2 (6 bases). CDR3 length: 14 residues. Trimming stripped 5 bases from V and 1 base from J, with 9 bases between.

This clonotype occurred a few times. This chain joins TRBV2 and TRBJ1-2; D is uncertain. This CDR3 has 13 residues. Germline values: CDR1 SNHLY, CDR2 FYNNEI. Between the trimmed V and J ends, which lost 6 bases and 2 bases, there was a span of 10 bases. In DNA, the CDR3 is TGTGCCAGCAGGGAGGACCCCAACTATGGCTACACCTTC. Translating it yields CASREDPNYGYTF. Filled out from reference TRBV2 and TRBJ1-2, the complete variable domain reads EPEVTQTPSHQVTQMGQEVILRCVPISNHLYFYWYRQILGQKVEFLVSFYNNEISEKSEIFDDQFSVERPDGSNFTLKIRSTKLEDSAMYFCASREDPNYGYTFGSGTRLTVV.

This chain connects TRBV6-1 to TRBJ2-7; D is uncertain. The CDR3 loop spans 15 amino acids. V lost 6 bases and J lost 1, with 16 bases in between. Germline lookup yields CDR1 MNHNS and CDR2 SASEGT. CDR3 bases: TGTGCCAGCAGCCGCATTCCGATACGGTCCTACGAGCAGTACTTC. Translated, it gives CASSRIPIRSYEQYF.

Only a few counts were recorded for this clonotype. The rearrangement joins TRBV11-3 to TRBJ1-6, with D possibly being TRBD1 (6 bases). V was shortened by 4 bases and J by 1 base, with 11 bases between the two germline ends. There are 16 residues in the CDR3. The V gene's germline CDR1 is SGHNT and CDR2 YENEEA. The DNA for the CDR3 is TGTGCCAGCAGCTCGGGGGCAGGATCCTATAATTCACCCCTCCACTTT. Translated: CASSSGAGSYNSPLHF.

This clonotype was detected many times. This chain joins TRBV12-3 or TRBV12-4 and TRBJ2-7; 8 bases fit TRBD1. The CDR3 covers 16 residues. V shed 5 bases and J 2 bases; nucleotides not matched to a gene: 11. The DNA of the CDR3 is TGTGCCAGCAGTCGGAAAATTGGGACAGGAACCTACGAGCAGTACTTC. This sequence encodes CASSRKIGTGTYEQYF.

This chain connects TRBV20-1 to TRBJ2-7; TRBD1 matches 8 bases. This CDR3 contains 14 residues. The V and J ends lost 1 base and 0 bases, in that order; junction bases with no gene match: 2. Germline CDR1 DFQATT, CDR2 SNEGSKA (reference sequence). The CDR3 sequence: CSARGQGSSYEQYF. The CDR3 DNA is TGCAGTGCTAGAGGACAGGGGAGCTCCTACGAGCAGTACTTC.

The DNA of the CDR3 is TGTGCCAGCAGCTCCATAGCGGGATGGGAGACCCAGTACTTC. This codes for CASSSIAGWETQYF. J is TRBJ2-5 and V is TRBV7-2, with 8 bases that match TRBD2. Looked up from germline, CDR1 is SGHTA and CDR2 is FQGNSA. The CDR3 sequence is 14 residues long. J was trimmed by 5 bases and V by 4 bases; bases with no gene match: 6.

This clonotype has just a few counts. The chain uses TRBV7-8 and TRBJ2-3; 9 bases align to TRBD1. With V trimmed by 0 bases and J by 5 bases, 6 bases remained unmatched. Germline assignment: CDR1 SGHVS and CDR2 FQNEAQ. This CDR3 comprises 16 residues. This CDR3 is CASSLAAGTGLDTQYF. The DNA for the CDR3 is TGTGCCAGCAGCTTAGCTGCCGGGACAGGGCTAGATACGCAGTATTTT.

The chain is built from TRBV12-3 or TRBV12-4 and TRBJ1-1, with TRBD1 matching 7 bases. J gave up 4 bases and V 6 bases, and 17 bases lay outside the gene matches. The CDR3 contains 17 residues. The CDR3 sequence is CASSGRQGKGGSTEAFF. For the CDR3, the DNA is TGTGCCAGCAGCGGACGACAGGGTAAGGGGGGGAGCACTGAAGCTTTCTTT.

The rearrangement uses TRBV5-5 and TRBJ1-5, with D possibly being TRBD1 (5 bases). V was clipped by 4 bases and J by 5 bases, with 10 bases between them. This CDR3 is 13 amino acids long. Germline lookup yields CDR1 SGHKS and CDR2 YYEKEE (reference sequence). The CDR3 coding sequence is TGTGCCAGCAGCCTGCAGGGCGATCAGCCCCAGCATTTT. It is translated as CASSLQGDQPQHF.

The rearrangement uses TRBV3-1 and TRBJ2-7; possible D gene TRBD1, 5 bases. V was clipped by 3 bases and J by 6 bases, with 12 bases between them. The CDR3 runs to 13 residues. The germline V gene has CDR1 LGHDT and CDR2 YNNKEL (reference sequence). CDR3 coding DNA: TGTGCCAGCAGCCATGGGGCTGGGATCGAGCAGTACTTC. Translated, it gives CASSHGAGIEQYF.

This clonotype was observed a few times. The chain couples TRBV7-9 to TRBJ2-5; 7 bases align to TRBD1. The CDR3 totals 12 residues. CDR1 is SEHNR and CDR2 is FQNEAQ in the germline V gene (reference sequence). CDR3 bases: TGTGCAAGACAGGGATTAGAAGAGACCCAGTACTTC. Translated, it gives CARQGLEETQYF.

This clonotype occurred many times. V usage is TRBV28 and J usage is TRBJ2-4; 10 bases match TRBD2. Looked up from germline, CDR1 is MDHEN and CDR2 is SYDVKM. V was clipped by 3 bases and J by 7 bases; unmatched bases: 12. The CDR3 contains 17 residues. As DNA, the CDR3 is TGTGCCAGCAGTTTCGAACTAGCGGGAACCTGGGCTAACATTCAGTACTTC. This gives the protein CASSFELAGTWANIQYF.

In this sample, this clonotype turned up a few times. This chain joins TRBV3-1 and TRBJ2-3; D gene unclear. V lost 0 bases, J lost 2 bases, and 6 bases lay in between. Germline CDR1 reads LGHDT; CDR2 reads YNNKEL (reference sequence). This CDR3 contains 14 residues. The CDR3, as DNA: TGTGCCAGCAGCCAAGATCAGGTCACAGATACGCAGTATTTT. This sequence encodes CASSQDQVTDTQYF.